The clone carrying this T cell receptor beta chain has a handful of counts. Its antigen is still unknown. TCRdb analysed the 5' RACE reads with MiXCR anew, one entry per CDR3 protein. The profile covers about 500,000 distinct CDR3 sequences, with approximately 15% appearing a single time and about 0.97% taken by the ten largest. J was trimmed by 0 bases and V by 4 bases; bases with no gene match: 7. The CDR3 has 16 residues. Germline V gives CDR1 MRHNA, CDR2 SNTAGT. The record originates from a study of identical twins. Findings and caveats of the study: Partly confounded zero-insertion analyses could result from invariant MAIT and iNKT cells. Twin-shared out-of-frame alpha sequences showed excess low generation probability.

These data were likewise used in another study, on yellow fever vaccine responses in identical twins. As that study records: Twins' vaccine T cell response reportedly gave the appearance of partial convergence and partial personalization.

The TCR comes from a woman under 30 in good health. This chain uses TRBV6-4 with TRBJ2-3, with 7 bases aligning to TRBD2. Source material: CD4+ T cells sorted from blood. The DNA for the CDR3 is TGTGCCAGCAGTGTCTGGAGCGGGGTGAGCACAGATACGCAGTATTTT. As protein: CASSVWSGVSTDTQYF.